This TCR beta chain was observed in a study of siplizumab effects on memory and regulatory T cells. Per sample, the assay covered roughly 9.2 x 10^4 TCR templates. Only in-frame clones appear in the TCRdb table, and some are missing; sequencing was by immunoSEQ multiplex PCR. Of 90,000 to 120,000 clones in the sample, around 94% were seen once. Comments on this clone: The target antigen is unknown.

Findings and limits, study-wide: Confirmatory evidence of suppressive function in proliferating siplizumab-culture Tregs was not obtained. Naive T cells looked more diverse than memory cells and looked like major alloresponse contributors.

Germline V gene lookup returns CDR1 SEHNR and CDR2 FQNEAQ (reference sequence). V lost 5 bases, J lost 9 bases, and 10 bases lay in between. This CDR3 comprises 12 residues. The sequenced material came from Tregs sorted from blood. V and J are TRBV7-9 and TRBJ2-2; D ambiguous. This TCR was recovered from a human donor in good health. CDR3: CASSTESRELFF. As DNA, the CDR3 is TGTGCCAGCAGCACCGAGAGCAGGGAGCTGTTTTTT.